The sequence of this T cell receptor (beta chain) was determined in a study of shared clonotypes between healthy human individuals. Study summary: Serving as donors were two women and three men, whose ages spanned 18 to 49. Three plates each covered CD4 naive and memory; CD8 naive two, CD8 memory one.

The authors split each subset's genomic DNA evenly across several immunoSEQ plates. TCRdb's table, derived via immunoSEQ multiplex PCR, lists solely in-frame clones and lacks some. The table lists 2 million to 2.5 million clones, about 92% of them singletons. This CDR3 contains 15 residues. Trimming left V 0 bases short and J 4 bases short, with 12 bases between. Germline V gene sequence: CDR1 ENHRY, CDR2 SYGVKD. The sequencing sample was made of naive CD4+ T cells from PBMCs. Documented subset: CD45RA+ positively selected. This receptor was identified in a man aged 18-30 years in good health. Some clones in this sample may be carry-over from other donors' samples. The chain has TRBV10-3 and TRBJ2-5; tentative D call: TRBD2 (6 bases). CDR3 amino acids: CAISESKGTGETQYF. The CDR3 DNA is TGTGCCATCAGTGAGTCGAAAGGGACTGGAGAGACCCAGTACTTC.